This T cell receptor beta chain was obtained from a study of resident and recirculating memory T cells in vitiligo. Generated by immunoSEQ multiplex PCR, the TCRdb table keeps only in-frame clones and is missing some. The profile covers around 76,000 clones, with about nine tenths appearing a single time and around 4.6% taken by the ten largest. Anyone treated within the previous three months was excluded. Per germline, CDR1 SGHVS and CDR2 FQNEAQ. V was pared by 4 bases and J by 1 base, with 16 bases between. The CDR3 loop spans 16 amino acids. Sequenced: blood. The source of this sequence is a male donor with vitiligo. The J gene is TRBJ1-1, the V gene TRBV7-8; D is possibly TRBD1 (5 bases). The CDR3 loop is CASSSQRWGANTEAFF. The CDR3 nucleotides are TGTGCCAGCAGCTCCCAACGTTGGGGCGCGAACACTGAAGCTTTCTTT.